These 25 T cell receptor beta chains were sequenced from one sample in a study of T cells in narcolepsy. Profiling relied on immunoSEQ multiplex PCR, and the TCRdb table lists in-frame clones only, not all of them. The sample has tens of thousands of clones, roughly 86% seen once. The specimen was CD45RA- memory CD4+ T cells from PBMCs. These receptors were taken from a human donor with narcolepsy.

CDR3 sequence reads: CAGLGGFVYGYTF. As DNA, the CDR3 is TGTGCCGGCCTGGGGGGGTTTGTCTATGGCTACACCTTC. The chain has TRBV6-1 and TRBJ1-2; possibly TRBD1 for D (5 bases). Trimming took off 11 bases at V and 4 bases at J, with 17 bases between the two ends. The CDR3 runs to 13 residues. Per the germline V gene, CDR1 is MNHNS and CDR2 is SASEGT.

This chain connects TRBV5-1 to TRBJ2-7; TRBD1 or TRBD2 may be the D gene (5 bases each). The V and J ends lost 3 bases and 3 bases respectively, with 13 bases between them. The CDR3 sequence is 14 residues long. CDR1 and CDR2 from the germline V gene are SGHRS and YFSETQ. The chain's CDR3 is CASSSEAGRYEQYF. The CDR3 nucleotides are TGCGCCAGCAGCTCGGAGGCAGGGCGCTACGAGCAGTACTTC.

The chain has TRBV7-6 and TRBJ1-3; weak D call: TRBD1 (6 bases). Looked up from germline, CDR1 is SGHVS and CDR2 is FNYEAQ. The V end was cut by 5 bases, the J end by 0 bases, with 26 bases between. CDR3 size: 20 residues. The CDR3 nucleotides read TGTGCCAGCAGCCTTACCTGGGCGGGGGGCAGCAACCCCTCTGGAAACACCATATATTTT. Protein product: CASSLTWAGGSNPSGNTIYF.

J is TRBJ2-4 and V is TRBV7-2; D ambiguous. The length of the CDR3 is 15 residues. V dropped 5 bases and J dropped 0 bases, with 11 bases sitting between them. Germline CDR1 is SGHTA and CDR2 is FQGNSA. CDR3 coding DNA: TGTGCCAGCAGCCTGAAGACGTTAGCCAAAAACATTCAGTACTTC. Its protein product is CASSLKTLAKNIQYF.

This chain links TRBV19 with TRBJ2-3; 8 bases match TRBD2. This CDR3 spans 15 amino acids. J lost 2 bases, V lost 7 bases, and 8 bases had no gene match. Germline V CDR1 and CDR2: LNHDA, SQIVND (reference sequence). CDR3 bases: TGTGCCAGTAAAGTACCGGGAGGGAACACAGATACGCAGTATTTT. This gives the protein CASKVPGGNTDTQYF.

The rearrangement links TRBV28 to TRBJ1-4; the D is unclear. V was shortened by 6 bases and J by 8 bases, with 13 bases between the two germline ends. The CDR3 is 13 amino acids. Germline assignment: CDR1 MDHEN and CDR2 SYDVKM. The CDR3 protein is CASRSRSREKLFF. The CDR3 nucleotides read TGTGCCAGCAGAAGCCGGAGTCGAGAAAAACTGTTTTTT.

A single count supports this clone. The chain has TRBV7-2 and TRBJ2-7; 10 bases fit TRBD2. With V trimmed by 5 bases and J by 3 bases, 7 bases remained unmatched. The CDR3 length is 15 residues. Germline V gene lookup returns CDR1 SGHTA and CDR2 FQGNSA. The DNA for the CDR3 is TGTGCCAGCAGCCTAATCGGACTAGCGGTCTACGAGCAGTACTTC. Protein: CASSLIGLAVYEQYF.

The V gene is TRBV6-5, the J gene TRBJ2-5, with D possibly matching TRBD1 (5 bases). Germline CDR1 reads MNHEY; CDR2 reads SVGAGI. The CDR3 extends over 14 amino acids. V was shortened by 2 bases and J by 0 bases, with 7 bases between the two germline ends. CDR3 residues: CASSYRQYQETQYF. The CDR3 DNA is TGTGCCAGCAGTTACAGACAGTACCAAGAGACCCAGTACTTC.

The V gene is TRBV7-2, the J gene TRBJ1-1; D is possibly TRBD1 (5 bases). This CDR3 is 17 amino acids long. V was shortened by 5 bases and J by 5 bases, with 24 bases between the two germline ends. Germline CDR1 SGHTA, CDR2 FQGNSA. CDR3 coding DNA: TGTGCCAGCAGCCCCGTCTCCGGAGGGCGGGGGAAGACTGAAGCTTTCTTT. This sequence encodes CASSPVSGGRGKTEAFF.

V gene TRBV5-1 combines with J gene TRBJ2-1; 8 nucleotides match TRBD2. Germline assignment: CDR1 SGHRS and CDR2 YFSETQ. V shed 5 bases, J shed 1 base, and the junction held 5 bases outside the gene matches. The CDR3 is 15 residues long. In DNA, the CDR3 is TGCGCCAGCAGTCCCGGGACTAGATCCTACAATGAGCAGTTCTTC. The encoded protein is CASSPGTRSYNEQFF.

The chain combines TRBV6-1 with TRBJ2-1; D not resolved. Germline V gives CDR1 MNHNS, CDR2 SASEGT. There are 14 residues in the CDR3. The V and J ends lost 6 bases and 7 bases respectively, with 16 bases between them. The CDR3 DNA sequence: TGTGCCAGCAGGCCCTCGGTGGCGCGAAATGAGCAGTTCTTC. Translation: CASRPSVARNEQFF.

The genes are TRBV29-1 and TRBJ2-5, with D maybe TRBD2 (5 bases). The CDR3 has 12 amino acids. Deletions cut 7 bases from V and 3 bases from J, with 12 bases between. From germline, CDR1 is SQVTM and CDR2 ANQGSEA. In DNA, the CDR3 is TGCAGCGCTGACATGAGGGAAGAGACCCAGTACTTC. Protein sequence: CSADMREETQYF.

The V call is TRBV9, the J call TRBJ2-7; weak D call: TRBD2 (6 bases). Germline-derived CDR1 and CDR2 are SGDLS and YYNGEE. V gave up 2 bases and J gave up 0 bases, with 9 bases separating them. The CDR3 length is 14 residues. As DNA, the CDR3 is TGTGCCAGCAGCGTTACCGGGAGCTCCTACGAGCAGTACTTC. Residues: CASSVTGSSYEQYF.

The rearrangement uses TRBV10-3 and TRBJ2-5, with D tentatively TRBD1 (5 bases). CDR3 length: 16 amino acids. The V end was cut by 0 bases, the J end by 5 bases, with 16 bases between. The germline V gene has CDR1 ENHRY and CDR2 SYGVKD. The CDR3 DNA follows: TGTGCCATCAGTGAGTCGACAGAGCGACCTCGGGAGACCCAGTACTTC. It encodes CAISESTERPRETQYF.

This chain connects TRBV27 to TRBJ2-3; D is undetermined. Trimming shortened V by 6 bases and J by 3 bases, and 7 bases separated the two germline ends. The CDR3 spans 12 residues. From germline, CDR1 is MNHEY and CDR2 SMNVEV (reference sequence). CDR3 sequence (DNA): TGTGCCAGCAGCCCAAATACAGATACGCAGTATTTT. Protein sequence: CASSPNTDTQYF.

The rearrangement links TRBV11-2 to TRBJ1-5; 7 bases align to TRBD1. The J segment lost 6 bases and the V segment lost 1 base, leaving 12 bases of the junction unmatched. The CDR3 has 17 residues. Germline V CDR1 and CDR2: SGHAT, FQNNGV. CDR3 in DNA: TGTGCCAGCAGCTTAGGTATAGGGGACAGAAGGTTTCAGCCCCAGCATTTT. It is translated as CASSLGIGDRRFQPQHF.

The CDR3 DNA sequence: TGTGCCAGCAGCTTATATCTGGGAATGAACACCGGGGAGCTGTTTTTT. Its protein is CASSLYLGMNTGELFF. The chain couples TRBV7-2 to TRBJ2-2; D is ambiguous. CDR3 length equals 16 residues. The germline V gene encodes CDR1 SGHTA and CDR2 FQGNSA. V shed 2 bases and J shed 1 base, with 11 bases lying between them.

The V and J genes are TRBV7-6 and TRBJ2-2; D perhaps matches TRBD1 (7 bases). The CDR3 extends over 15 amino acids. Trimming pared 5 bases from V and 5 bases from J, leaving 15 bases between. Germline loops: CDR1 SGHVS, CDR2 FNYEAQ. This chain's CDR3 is CASSTPTGRTGELFF. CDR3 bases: TGTGCCAGCAGCACACCGACAGGGAGGACCGGGGAGCTGTTTTTT.

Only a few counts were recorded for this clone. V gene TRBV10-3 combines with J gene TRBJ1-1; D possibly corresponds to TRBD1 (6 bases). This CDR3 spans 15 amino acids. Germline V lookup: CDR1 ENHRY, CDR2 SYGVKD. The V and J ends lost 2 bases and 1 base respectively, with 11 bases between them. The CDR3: CAISERGGANTEAFF. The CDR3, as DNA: TGTGCCATCAGTGAGCGAGGGGGGGCGAACACTGAAGCTTTCTTT.

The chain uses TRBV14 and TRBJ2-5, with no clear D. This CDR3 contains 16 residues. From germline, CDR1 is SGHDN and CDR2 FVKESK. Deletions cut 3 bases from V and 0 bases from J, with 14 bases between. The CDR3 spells CASSQVPGQYQETQYF. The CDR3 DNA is TGTGCCAGCAGCCAGGTACCCGGCCAGTACCAAGAGACCCAGTACTTC.

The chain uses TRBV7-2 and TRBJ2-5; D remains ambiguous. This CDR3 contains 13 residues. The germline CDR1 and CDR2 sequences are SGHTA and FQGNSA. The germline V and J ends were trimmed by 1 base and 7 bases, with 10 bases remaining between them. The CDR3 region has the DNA TGTGCCAGCAGCTTAGGCTGGCGTGGGACCCAGTACTTC. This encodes CASSLGWRGTQYF.

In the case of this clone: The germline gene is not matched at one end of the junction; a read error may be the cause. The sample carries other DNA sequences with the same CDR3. Here the CDR3 reads CASSSLSRGASYRYTF. The CDR3 nucleotides read TGTGCCAGCAGTTCGCTTTCCAGGGGGGCCTCCTATCGCTACACCTTC. The chain recombines TRBV28 with TRBJ1-2, with 7 bases aligning to TRBD1. Germline V lookup: CDR1 MDHEN, CDR2 SYDVKM. CDR3 length equals 16 residues.

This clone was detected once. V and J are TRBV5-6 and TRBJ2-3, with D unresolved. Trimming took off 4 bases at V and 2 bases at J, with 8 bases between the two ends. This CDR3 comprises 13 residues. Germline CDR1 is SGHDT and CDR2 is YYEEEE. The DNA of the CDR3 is TGTGCCAGCAGCCTGAAGAACACAGATACGCAGTATTTT. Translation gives CASSLKNTDTQYF.

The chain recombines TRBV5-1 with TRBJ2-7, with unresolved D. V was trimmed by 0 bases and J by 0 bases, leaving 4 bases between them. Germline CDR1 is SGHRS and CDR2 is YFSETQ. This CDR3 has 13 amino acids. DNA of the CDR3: TGCGCCAGCAGCTTGGAGGCCTCCTACGAGCAGTACTTC. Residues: CASSLEASYEQYF.

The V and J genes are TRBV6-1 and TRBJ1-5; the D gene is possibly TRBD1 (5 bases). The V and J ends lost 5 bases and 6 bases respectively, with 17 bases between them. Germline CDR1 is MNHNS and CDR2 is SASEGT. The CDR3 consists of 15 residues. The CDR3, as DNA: TGTGCCAGCAGTACATTCCGAGGGACGGTTCAGCCCCAGCATTTT. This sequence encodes CASSTFRGTVQPQHF.